A selection of T cell receptor beta chains follows, all from one sample in a study of radiotherapy plus CTLA-4 blockade in lung cancer. Sequencing used immunoSEQ multiplex PCR; TCRdb keeps in-frame clones, though not all of them. Of about 39,000 clones listed, nearly 80% are singletons. The source was peripheral blood, collected from a patient treated with radiotherapy plus ipilimumab. Source of these receptors: a human donor with non-small cell lung cancer that progressed on radiotherapy plus ipilimumab. Each CDR3 is given with its conserved first and last residue. A D gene is named only where the DNA matches it firmly. Clone sizes are given selectively: once, few, many, or a class where the clone is expanded.

TRBV6-4,TRBJ1-6,.,.,TGTGCCAGCAGTGACGGGGCAGGGTCCACCCTCCACTTT,CASSDGAGSTLHF
TRBV11-2,TRBJ2-1,.,.,TGTGCCAGCAGCTTAGTCGGACCGGCGGGCAATGAGCAGTTCTTC,CASSLVGPAGNEQFF
TRBV18,TRBJ1-2,.,.,TGTGCCAGCTCACCATTAAACAGGCCGTTTGATGGCTACACCTTC,CASSPLNRPFDGYTF
TRBV9,TRBJ1-2,.,.,TGTGCCAGCAGCTTAGACCAGGGGTCCAACTATGGCTACACCTTC,CASSLDQGSNYGYTF
TRBV9,TRBJ2-2,.,TRBD1,TGTGCCAGCAGCCCGCCCGGACAGGGACCTACCGGGGAGCTGTTTTTT,CASSPPGQGPTGELFF
TRBV11-3,TRBJ1-1,.,.,TGTGCCAGCAGCCAAGGGGGGGGAACTGAAGCTTTCTTT,CASSQGGGTEAFF
TRBV19,TRBJ1-3,.,.,TGTGCCAGTAGCACCGGGACACCGCTAAACACCATATATTTT,CASSTGTPLNTIYF
TRBV10-3,TRBJ1-4,few,.,TGTGCCAGCAGTGGCAGGATGTATGAAAAACTGTTTTTT,CASSGRMYEKLFF
TRBV9,TRBJ1-2,.,.,TGTGCCAGCAGCGTAGTACAGGGTATAGTCTCAGGCTACACCTTC,CASSVVQGIVSGYTF
TRBV6-5,TRBJ2-7,.,TRBD1,TGTGCCAGCAGCCGGCCGGGACAGGGCTACGAGCAGTACTTC,CASSRPGQGYEQYF
TRBV4-3,TRBJ2-1,.,.,TGCGCCAGCAGCCATCGCACCACGGGAGTATTCAATGAGCAGTTCTTC,CASSHRTTGVFNEQFF
TRBV5-4,TRBJ2-7,.,.,TGTGCCAGCAGCTCCCCACAGGGTACCTCTTACGAGCAGTACTTC,CASSSPQGTSYEQYF
TRBV5-5,TRBJ2-2,.,.,TGTGCCAGCAGCTCCGCGACAGTAAACACCGGGGAGCTGTTTTTT,CASSSATVNTGELFF
TRBV19,TRBJ1-2,many,.,TGTGCCAGTAGGGGGAACCTGAAGGGAGACTATGGCTACACCTTC,CASRGNLKGDYGYTF
TRBV2,TRBJ2-3,.,TRBD2,TGTGCCAGCAGTATGATACGATCCGGGACTAGCGGGGCCCATAGCACAGATACGCAGTATTTT,CASSMIRSGTSGAHSTDTQYF
TRBV12-5,TRBJ2-1,.,TRBD1,TGTGCTAGTGGTTTGTTCTCTTACAGGGGGCGTCAACTGGGGCAGTTCTTC,CASGLFSYRGRQLGQFF
TRBV7-7,TRBJ2-5,.,TRBD2,TGTGCTAGCAGCCCCGGGACTAGCGGGGGACAAGAGACCCAGTACTTC,CASSPGTSGGQETQYF
TRBV2,TRBJ1-2,.,.,TGTGCCAGCAACACAGGGACTAACTATGGCTACACCTTC,CASNTGTNYGYTF
TRBV4-1,TRBJ1-4,.,.,TGCGCCAGCAGCCAAGTCACAGGGCGTGGTCCTGCAACTAATGAAAAACTGTTTTTT,CASSQVTGRGPATNEKLFF
TRBV7-9,TRBJ1-4,.,.,TGTGCCAGCAGCTTCCCCTCGGGATCAACTAATGAAAAACTGTTTTTT,CASSFPSGSTNEKLFF
TRBV7-6,TRBJ2-1,.,TRBD2,TGTGCCAGCAGCTCGACTAGCGGGGGGGGGTACAATGAGCAGTTCTTC,CASSSTSGGGYNEQFF
TRBV11-1,TRBJ1-4,.,.,TGTGCCAGCAGTTCCGTCGGGGGTTGGGACGAAAAACTGTTTTTT,CASSSVGGWDEKLFF
TRBV10-3,TRBJ2-7,.,TRBD1,TGTGCCAGCCTTCCCGGGGGACAGGGCGACGAGCAGTACTTC,CASLPGGQGDEQYF
TRBV9,TRBJ2-7,.,TRBD1,TGTGCCAGCAGCCCAACCGGGACAGGGACCTACGAGCAGTACTTC,CASSPTGTGTYEQYF
TRBV5-1,TRBJ1-1,.,TRBD1,TGCGCCAGCAGCTGGTCGGGACAGGGCAGCACTGAAGCTTTCTTT,CASSWSGQGSTEAFF